What follows are 26 T cell receptor beta chains derived from one specimen sequenced in a study of T cells in Graves' hyperthyroidism and ophthalmopathy. From RNA transcripts, TCR beta CDR3 regions were amplified. The primer set for the first-round RT-PCR of the TCR CDR3 was HTBI. TCRdb itself ran the multiplex PCR reads through MiXCR, one entry per CDR3 protein. The sample comprises 300,000 to 450,000 distinct CDR3 sequences, about 14% of which are singletons, and around 19% rests with the top ten. The sample taken for sequencing was blood. The source is a woman aged 25 to 45 with Graves' ophthalmopathy.

This clonotype was seen only a few times. This rearrangement joins TRBV6-1 to TRBJ1-1; possibly TRBD1 for D (5 bases). The CDR3 runs 14 residues. V was trimmed by 6 bases and J by 3 bases, leaving 14 bases between them. CDR1 is MNHNS, CDR2 SASEGT, per germline. The CDR3 loop reads CASSRGWGDTEAFF. DNA of the CDR3: TGTGCCAGCAGCCGAGGGTGGGGGGACACTGAAGCTTTCTTT.

This clonotype was found a few times. The chain recombines TRBV6-1 with TRBJ2-7; unclear D gene. Trimming cost V 4 bases and J 3 bases, with 10 bases left between them. CDR1 is MNHNS, CDR2 SASEGT, per germline. CDR3 size: 13 residues. CDR3 region: CASSVPSYYEQYF. DNA for the CDR3: TGTGCCAGCAGTGTGCCGAGTTACTACGAGCAGTACTTC.

The rearrangement links TRBV6-2 or TRBV6-3 to TRBJ2-3; 8 bases fit TRBD1. The CDR3 spans 15 residues. After removal of 6 bases from V and 3 bases from J, the junction contained 8 bases not matched to a gene. Germline CDR1 MNHEY, CDR2 SVGEGT. DNA for the CDR3: TGTGCCAGCAGCCAACCAAGACAGGGGACAGATACGCAGTATTTT. Protein: CASSQPRQGTDTQYF.

This clonotype showed up just once. This chain links TRBV12-3 or TRBV12-4 with TRBJ2-5, with 10 bases identical to TRBD2. Unmatched junction bases numbered 3, after V lost 5 bases and J lost 3 bases. The CDR3 totals 14 residues. The CDR3 nucleotides read TGTGCCAGCAGTCCTAGCGGGGGTAAAGAGACCCAGTACTTC. This sequence encodes CASSPSGGKETQYF.

This chain uses TRBV11-2 with TRBJ2-3; D may be TRBD1 or TRBD2 (5 bases each). The CDR3 consists of 15 residues. Per the germline V gene, CDR1 is SGHAT and CDR2 is FQNNGV. V dropped 5 bases and J dropped 6 bases, with 18 bases sitting between them. CDR3 DNA sequence: TGTGCCAGCAGCGAAGGGACGGGGAGATGGGATACGCAGTATTTT. This encodes CASSEGTGRWDTQYF.

This clonotype was observed many times. This sequence joins TRBV5-1 and TRBJ1-1; no clear D gene. The CDR3 is 12 residues long. V was pared by 0 bases and J by 10 bases, with 10 bases between. CDR1 is SGHRS, CDR2 YFSETQ, per germline. DNA for the CDR3: TGCGCCAGCAGCTTGGGGATGGACGCAGCTTTCTTT. Protein: CASSLGMDAAFF.

The CDR3 region has the DNA TGCGCCAGTTATACCGGGACGATGAACACTGAAGCTTTCTTT. Its protein product is CASYTGTMNTEAFF. The genes are TRBV5-1 and TRBJ1-1; TRBD1 is a possible D gene (5 bases). In germline, CDR1 is SGHRS, CDR2 YFSETQ. Trimming pared 8 bases from V and 0 bases from J, leaving 14 bases between. The CDR3 spans 14 residues.

This clonotype was seen repeatedly, ten times or more. This chain joins TRBV13 and TRBJ1-2, with a tentative D call TRBD1 (6 bases). Germline assignment: CDR1 PRHDT and CDR2 FYEKMQ (reference sequence). This CDR3 contains 14 residues. V was shortened by 5 bases and J by 4 bases, with 14 bases between the two germline ends. CDR3 amino acids: CASSTQGVLYGYTF. CDR3 DNA sequence: TGTGCCAGCAGCACACAGGGAGTCCTCTATGGCTACACCTTC.

This clonotype has at least ten counts. V and J are TRBV20-1 and TRBJ2-7; D may be TRBD1 or TRBD2 (6 bases each). Trimming stripped 4 bases from V and 3 bases from J, with 16 bases between. The CDR3 totals 14 residues. Per the germline V gene, CDR1 is DFQATT and CDR2 is SNEGSKA (reference sequence). CDR3 residues: CSATLMEGGYEQYF. CDR3 bases: TGCAGTGCTACGCTTATGGAGGGGGGCTACGAGCAGTACTTC.

This clonotype was counted many times. The rearrangement uses TRBV30 and TRBJ1-2, with 8 bases that match TRBD1. V trimming: 2 bases; J trimming: 3 bases; junction bases outside the gene matches: 5. The CDR3 spans 14 residues. Germline V gives CDR1 GTSNPN, CDR2 SVGIG (reference sequence). The CDR3 DNA is TGTGCCTGGAGTCCCCGGGGACAGGACTATGGCTACACCTTC. It codes for CAWSPRGQDYGYTF.

This clonotype appeared many times. V is TRBV30 and J is TRBJ1-2; D possibly corresponds to TRBD1 (5 bases). CDR3 size: 12 residues. The V gene's germline CDR1 is GTSNPN and CDR2 SVGIG (reference sequence). V was trimmed by 3 bases and J by 2 bases, leaving 7 bases between them. DNA of the CDR3: TGTGCCTGGAGACAGGAAAACTATGGCTACACCTTC. As protein: CAWRQENYGYTF.

The genes are TRBV19 and TRBJ1-2, with D possibly TRBD1 on 5 matching bases. Germline CDR1 reads LNHDA; CDR2 reads SQIVND (reference sequence). CDR3 length equals 15 residues. V was trimmed by 10 bases and J by 4 bases, leaving 22 bases between them. CDR3 protein: CATTTRDYRSYGYTF. The CDR3 coding sequence is TGTGCCACTACCACCAGGGACTACCGATCCTATGGCTACACCTTC.

Many counts were recorded for this clonotype. J is TRBJ2-3 and V is TRBV7-2; TRBD1 matches 8 bases. The V gene's germline CDR1 is SGHTA and CDR2 FQGNSA. This CDR3 contains 15 residues. Trimming cost V 6 bases and J 0 bases; bases outside gene matches: 5. CDR3 sequence reads: CASRRGQASTDTQYF. CDR3 DNA: TGTGCCAGCAGGCGGGGACAGGCTAGCACAGATACGCAGTATTTT.

This clonotype was counted many times. This rearrangement joins TRBV12-3 or TRBV12-4 to TRBJ1-3; perhaps TRBD1 as D (5 bases). Trimming shortened V by 5 bases and J by 2 bases, and 13 bases separated the two germline ends. This CDR3 contains 15 residues. The CDR3 region is CASSTGIQPGNTIYF. The CDR3 coding sequence is TGTGCCAGCAGTACAGGAATTCAACCTGGAAACACCATATATTTT.

With respect to this clonotype: The junction does not match germline at one end; this may be a read error. The chain joins TRBV5-4 to TRBJ2-6, with TRBD1 identical over 8 bases. The CDR3 sequence is 19 residues long. CDR1 and CDR2 from the germline V gene are SGHNT and YYREEE (reference sequence). The CDR3 DNA sequence: TGTGCCAGCAGCTCAAATCTAGGGACAGGCCCCTCTCGGGCCAACGTCCTGACTTTC. This encodes CASSSNLGTGPSRANVLTF.

With respect to this clonotype: A read error may be the cause here, since a much bigger clone is one base away. The chain is built from TRBV5-1 and TRBJ2-1, with 8 bases that match TRBD1. The CDR3 spans 14 residues. Germline-derived CDR1 and CDR2 are SGHRS and YFSETQ. CDR3 DNA sequence: TGCGCCAGCGGGCTTGGACAGGGTAACAATGAGCAGTCCTTC. This sequence encodes CASGLGQGNNEQSF.

This clonotype has at least ten counts. The rearrangement joins TRBV27 to TRBJ1-2; 7 bases fit TRBD1. CDR1 and CDR2 (germline): MNHEY, SMNVEV (reference sequence). This CDR3 region has 14 residues. V was clipped by 2 bases and J by 5 bases; unmatched bases: 5. The CDR3 sequence is CASSLRTGSYGYTF. DNA of the CDR3: TGTGCCAGCAGTTTACGGACAGGCTCTTATGGCTACACCTTC.

This clonotype showed up just a few times. The rearrangement joins TRBV6-5 to TRBJ2-1; D gene unclear. Trimming took 0 bases from V and 6 from J, leaving 15 bases between them. The CDR3 covers 16 residues. Germline V CDR1 and CDR2: MNHEY, SVGAGI. CDR3: CASSYSLRIIGNEQFF. The CDR3 coding sequence is TGTGCCAGCAGTTACTCTTTAAGAATAATCGGCAATGAGCAGTTCTTC.

This clonotype was observed at least ten times. The chain joins TRBV12-3 or TRBV12-4 to TRBJ2-7, with a possible D match to TRBD1 (6 bases). The ends were cut back, 6 bases at V and 5 bases at J, with 17 bases in the middle. This CDR3 comprises 14 residues. CDR3 sequence (DNA): TGTGCCAGCAGCCTACGGGACACGAGCAACGAGCAGTACTTC. This encodes CASSLRDTSNEQYF.

This clonotype was counted ten times or more. The chain has TRBV12-5 and TRBJ1-5, with unresolved D. Trimming stripped 1 base from V and 8 bases from J, with 9 bases between. The CDR3 consists of 13 residues. Germline assignment: CDR1 LGHNT and CDR2 FRNRAP. The CDR3 DNA follows: TGTGCTAGTGGTTTGGCAAAAGTCGAGCCCCAGCATTTT. Translating it yields CASGLAKVEPQHF.

The sample holds a few counts of this clonotype. V and J are TRBV9 and TRBJ2-1; 10 bases line up with TRBD2. The ends lost 6 bases at V and 9 bases at J; junction bases unmatched: 6. This CDR3 has 13 amino acids. CDR1 and CDR2 (germline): SGDLS, YYNGEE. CDR3 sequence: CASTGLAEGEQFF. Here the CDR3 DNA reads TGTGCCAGCACCGGACTAGCGGAAGGTGAGCAGTTCTTC.

This clonotype was seen a few times. The chain couples TRBV19 to TRBJ1-1, with D hard to call. The CDR3 length is 13 residues. V lost 0 bases, J lost 4 bases, and 6 bases lay in between. CDR1 and CDR2 (germline): LNHDA, SQIVND (reference sequence). The DNA for the CDR3 is TGTGCCAGTAGTATAGAGTATGGCACTGAAGCTTTCTTT. Translated, it gives CASSIEYGTEAFF.

The sample holds a few counts of this clonotype. This rearrangement joins TRBV11-1 to TRBJ2-4; 13 bases fit TRBD2. This CDR3 region has 15 residues. Germline trimming cut 6 bases from V and 7 bases from J; bases unmatched to any gene: 6. Germline V gene data show CDR1 as SGHAT and CDR2 as FQDESV (reference sequence). CDR3 bases: TGTGCCAGCAGTAAACTAGCGGGGGGGGGTAACATTCAGTACTTC. Translation: CASSKLAGGGNIQYF.

This clonotype was detected many times. The gene calls are TRBV5-8 and TRBJ2-2; D is ambiguous. With 1 base removed from V and 1 base from J, the gap between germline ends came to 8 bases. The CDR3 consists of 15 residues. Germline CDR1 is SGHTS and CDR2 is YDEGEE. The CDR3 region is CASSLSVRNTGELFF. CDR3 nucleotides: TGTGCCAGCAGCTTGAGCGTTAGGAACACCGGGGAGCTGTTTTTT.

This clonotype has at least ten counts. DNA of the CDR3: TGTGCCAGCAGCTTAGCGGGGGGGAAGTTCTTC. This codes for CASSLAGGKFF. The chain joins TRBV7-2 to TRBJ2-1, with 7 bases matching TRBD2. CDR3 length: 11 amino acids. Trimming at V came to 0 bases and at J to 14 bases, leaving 1 base not matched to a gene. CDR1 SGHTA and CDR2 FQGNSA come from the germline V gene.

This clonotype was observed at least ten times. This chain joins TRBV6-5 and TRBJ1-2; no clear D gene. Trimming pared 0 bases from V and 4 bases from J, leaving 6 bases between. Germline V lookup: CDR1 MNHEY, CDR2 SVGAGI. The CDR3 is made up of 13 amino acids. The CDR3 DNA reads as TGTGCCAGCAGTTACTCGGCAGCCTATGGCTACACCTTC. Encoded protein: CASSYSAAYGYTF.